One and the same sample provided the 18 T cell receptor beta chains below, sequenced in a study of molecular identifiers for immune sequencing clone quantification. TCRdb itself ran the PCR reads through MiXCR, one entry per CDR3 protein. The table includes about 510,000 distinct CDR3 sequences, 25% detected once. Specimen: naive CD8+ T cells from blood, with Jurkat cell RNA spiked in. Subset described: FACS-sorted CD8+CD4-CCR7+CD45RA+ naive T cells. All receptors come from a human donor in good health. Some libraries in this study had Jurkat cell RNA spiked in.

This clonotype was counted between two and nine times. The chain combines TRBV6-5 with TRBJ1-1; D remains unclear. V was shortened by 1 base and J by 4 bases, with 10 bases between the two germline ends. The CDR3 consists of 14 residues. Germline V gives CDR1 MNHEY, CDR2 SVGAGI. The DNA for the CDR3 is TGTGCCAGCAGTTACTATCTGGGGAGCACTGAAGCTTTCTTT. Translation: CASSYYLGSTEAFF.

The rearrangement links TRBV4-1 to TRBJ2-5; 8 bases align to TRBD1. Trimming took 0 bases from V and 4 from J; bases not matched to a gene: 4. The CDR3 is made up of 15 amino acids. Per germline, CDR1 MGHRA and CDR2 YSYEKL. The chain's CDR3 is CASSQDWTGTETQYF. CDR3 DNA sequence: TGCGCCAGCAGCCAAGATTGGACAGGGACAGAGACCCAGTACTTC.

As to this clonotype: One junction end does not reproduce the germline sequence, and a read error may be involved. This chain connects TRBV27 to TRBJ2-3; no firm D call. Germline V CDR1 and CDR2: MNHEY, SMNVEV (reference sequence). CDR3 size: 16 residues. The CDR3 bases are TGTGCCGGCAGTTTATTAGGCGACACTAGCACAGATACGCAGTATTTT. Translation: CAGSLLGDTSTDTQYF.

As DNA, the CDR3 is TGCGCCAGCAGCCAAGAGGTAGTCTCGGGAAGCAATCAGCCCCAGCATTTT. Residues: CASSQEVVSGSNQPQHF. J is TRBJ1-5 and V is TRBV4-3, with D uncertain. Germline lookup yields CDR1 LGHNA and CDR2 YSLEER. The CDR3 covers 17 residues. Trimming cost V 0 bases and J 1 base, with 13 bases left between them.

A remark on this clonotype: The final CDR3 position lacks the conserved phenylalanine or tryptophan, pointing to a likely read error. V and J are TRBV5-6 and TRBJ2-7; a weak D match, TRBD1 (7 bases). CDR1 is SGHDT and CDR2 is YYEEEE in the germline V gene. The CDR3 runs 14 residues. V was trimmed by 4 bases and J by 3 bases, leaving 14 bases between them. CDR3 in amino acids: CASSLTGRNYEQYI. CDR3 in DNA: TGTGCCAGCAGCCTGACAGGGAGGAACTACGAGCAGTACATC.

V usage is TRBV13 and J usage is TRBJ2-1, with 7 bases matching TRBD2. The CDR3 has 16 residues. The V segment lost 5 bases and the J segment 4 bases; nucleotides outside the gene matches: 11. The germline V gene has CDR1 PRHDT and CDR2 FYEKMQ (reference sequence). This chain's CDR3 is CASSPQGAGIYNEQFF. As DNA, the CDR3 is TGTGCCAGCAGCCCCCAGGGAGCGGGGATTTACAATGAGCAGTTCTTC. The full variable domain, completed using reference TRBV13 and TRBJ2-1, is AAGVIQSPRHLIKEKRETATLKCYPIPRHDTVYWYQQGPGQDPQFLISFYEKMQSDKGSIPDRFSAQQFSDYHSELNMSSLELGDSALYFCASSPQGAGIYNEQFFGPGTRLTVL.

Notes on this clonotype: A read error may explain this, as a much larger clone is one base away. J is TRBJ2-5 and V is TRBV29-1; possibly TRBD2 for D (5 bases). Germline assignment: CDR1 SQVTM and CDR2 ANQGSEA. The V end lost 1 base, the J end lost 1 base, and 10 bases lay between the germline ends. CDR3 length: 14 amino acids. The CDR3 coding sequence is TGCAGCGTTGAAGGCCCAGGAGGCCAAGAGACCCAGTACTTC. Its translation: CSVEGPGGQETQYF.

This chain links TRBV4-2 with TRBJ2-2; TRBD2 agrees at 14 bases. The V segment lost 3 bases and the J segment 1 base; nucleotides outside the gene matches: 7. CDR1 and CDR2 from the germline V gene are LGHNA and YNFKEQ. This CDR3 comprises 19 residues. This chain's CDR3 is CASSHSTSGRALNTGELFF. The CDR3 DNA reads TGTGCCAGCAGCCACTCGACTAGCGGGAGGGCCTTGAACACCGGGGAGCTGTTTTTT.

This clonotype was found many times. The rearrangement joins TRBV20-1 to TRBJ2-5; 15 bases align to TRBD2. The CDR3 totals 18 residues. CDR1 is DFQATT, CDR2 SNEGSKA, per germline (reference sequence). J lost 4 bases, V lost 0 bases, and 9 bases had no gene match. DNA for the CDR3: TGCAGTGCTAGAGATTTGGGACTAGCGGGAGGTTTTGGAGAGACCCAGTACTTC. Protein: CSARDLGLAGGFGETQYF.

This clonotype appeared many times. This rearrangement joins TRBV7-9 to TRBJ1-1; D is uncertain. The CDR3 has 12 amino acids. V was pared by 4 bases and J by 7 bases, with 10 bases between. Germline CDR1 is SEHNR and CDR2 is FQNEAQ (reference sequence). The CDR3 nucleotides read TGTGCCAGCAGCTCTGTGGTTTTTGAAGCTTTCTTT. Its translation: CASSSVVFEAFF.

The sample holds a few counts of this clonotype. The CDR3 region is CASSLSGQSYGYTF. In DNA, the CDR3 is TGTGCCAGCAGTTTATCCGGGCAGTCCTATGGCTACACCTTC. V is TRBV12-3 or TRBV12-4 and J is TRBJ1-2; the D is unclear. The ends were cut back, 2 bases at V and 4 bases at J, with 11 bases in the middle. The CDR3 runs 14 residues.

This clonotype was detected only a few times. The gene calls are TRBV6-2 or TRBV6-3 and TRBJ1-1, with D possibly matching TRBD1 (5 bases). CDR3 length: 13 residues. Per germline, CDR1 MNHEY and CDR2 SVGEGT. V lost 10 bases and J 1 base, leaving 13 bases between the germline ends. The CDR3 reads CATTLGANTEAFF. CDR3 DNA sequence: TGTGCCACCACCTTAGGGGCGAACACTGAAGCTTTCTTT.

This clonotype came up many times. This chain's CDR3 is CASGLNTEAFF. As DNA, the CDR3 is TGTGCCAGCGGTCTGAACACTGAAGCTTTCTTT. The chain recombines TRBV6-2 or TRBV6-3 with TRBJ1-1; no clear D. CDR1 and CDR2 from the germline V gene are MNHEY and SVGEGT. The CDR3 consists of 11 residues. V was shortened by 8 bases and J by 0 bases, with 4 bases between the two germline ends.

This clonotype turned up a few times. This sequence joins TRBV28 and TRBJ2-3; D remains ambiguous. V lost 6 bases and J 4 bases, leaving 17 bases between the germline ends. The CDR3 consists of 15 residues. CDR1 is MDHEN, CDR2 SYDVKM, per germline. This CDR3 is CASRIRPGPADTQYF. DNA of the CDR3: TGTGCCAGCAGAATTAGGCCCGGACCGGCAGATACGCAGTATTTT. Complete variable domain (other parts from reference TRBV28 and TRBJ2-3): DVKVTQSSRYLVKRTGEKVFLECVQDMDHENMFWYRQDPGLGLRLIYFSYDVKMKEKGDIPEGYSVSREKKERFSLILESASTNQTSMYLCASRIRPGPADTQYFGPGTRLTVL.

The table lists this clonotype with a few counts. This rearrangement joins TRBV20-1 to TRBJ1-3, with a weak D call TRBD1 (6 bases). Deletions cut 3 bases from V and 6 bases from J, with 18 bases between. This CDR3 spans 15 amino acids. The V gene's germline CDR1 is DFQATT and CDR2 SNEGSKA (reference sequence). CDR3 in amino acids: CSARKSRGVSNTIYF. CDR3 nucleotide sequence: TGCAGTGCTAGGAAGAGCAGGGGAGTATCAAACACCATATATTTT.

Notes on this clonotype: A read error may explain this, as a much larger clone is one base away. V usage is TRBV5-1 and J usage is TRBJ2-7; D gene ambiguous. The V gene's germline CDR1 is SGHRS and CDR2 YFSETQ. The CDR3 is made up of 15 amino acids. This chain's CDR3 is CASSPTAFATYGQYF. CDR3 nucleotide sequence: TGCGCCAGCAGCCCAACCGCTTTTGCCACCTACGGGCAGTACTTC.

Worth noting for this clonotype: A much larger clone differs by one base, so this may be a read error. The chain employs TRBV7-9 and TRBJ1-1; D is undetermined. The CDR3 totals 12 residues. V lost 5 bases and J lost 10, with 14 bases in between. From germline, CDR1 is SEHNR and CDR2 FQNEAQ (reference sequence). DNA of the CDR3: TGTGCCAGCAGCGGATGGGGAGGTGTAGCTTTCTTT. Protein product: CASSGWGGVAFF.

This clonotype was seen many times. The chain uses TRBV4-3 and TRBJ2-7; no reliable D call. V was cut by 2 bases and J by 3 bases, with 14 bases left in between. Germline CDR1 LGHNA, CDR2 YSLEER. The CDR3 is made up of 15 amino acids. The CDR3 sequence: CASSQSLVLNYEQYF. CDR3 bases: TGCGCCAGCAGCCAATCCCTGGTCCTTAACTACGAGCAGTACTTC.